The clone carrying this T cell receptor beta chain was picked up many times. Its antigen is unidentified. This entry is derived from a study of identical twins. The study's findings and limits: Invariant populations such as MAIT and iNKT cells could partly muddle zero-insertion analyses. Twins' surplus sharing was weaker for beta out-of-frame sequences.

MiXCR, run by TCRdb on the 5' RACE reads, gives a single entry per CDR3 protein. The data show about 810,000 distinct CDR3 sequences, around 12% seen once. The CDR3 spans 16 residues. From germline, CDR1 is DFQATT and CDR2 SNEGSKA (reference sequence). Germline trimming cut 1 base from V and 3 bases from J; bases unmatched to any gene: 2. Every one of the donors was a healthy Caucasian. The same sample was also studied in work on yellow fever vaccine responses in identical twins.

This receptor was obtained from a woman aged 18-35 years in good health. Sequencing was carried out using PBMCs. The chain employs TRBV20-1 and TRBJ2-2, with 13 nucleotides matching TRBD2. CDR3 sequence: CSARAGLAGDTGELFF. For the CDR3, the DNA is TGCAGTGCTAGAGCCGGACTAGCGGGAGACACCGGGGAGCTGTTTTTT.